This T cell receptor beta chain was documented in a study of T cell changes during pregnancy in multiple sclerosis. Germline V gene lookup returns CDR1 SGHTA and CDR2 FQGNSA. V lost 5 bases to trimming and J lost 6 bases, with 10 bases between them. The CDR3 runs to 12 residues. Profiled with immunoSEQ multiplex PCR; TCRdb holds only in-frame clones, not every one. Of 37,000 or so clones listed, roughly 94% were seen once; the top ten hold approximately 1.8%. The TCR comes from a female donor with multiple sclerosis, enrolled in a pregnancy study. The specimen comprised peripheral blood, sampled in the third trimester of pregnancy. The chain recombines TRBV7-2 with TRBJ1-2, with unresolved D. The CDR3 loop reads CASSPQQDGYTF. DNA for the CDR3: TGTGCCAGCAGCCCCCAACAAGATGGCTACACCTTC.